This T cell receptor beta chain was sequenced in a study of blood T cell repertoires in COVID-19. On the study more broadly: From T cells, B-cell-depleted T cells, or PBMCs came the material, which was cDNA or gDNA.

Clones were sequenced by immunoSEQ multiplex PCR, and TCRdb holds only the in-frame ones, with some missing. The sample has 150,000 to 250,000 clones; around 90% are singletons. Participant-reported clinical history was the basis for cohort assignment. What the recovered Cohort 3 donors had was two negative PCRs, clearance, or symptom resolution. Germline CDR1 reads SNHLY; CDR2 reads FYNNEI. The germline V and J ends were trimmed by 4 bases and 3 bases, with 15 bases remaining between them. The CDR3 totals 15 residues. The sequenced material came from PBMCs or T cells enriched from blood (not recorded which). The chain uses TRBV2 and TRBJ1-1; D ambiguous. This receptor was identified in a woman younger than 45 who had recovered from COVID-19. The DNA for the CDR3 is TGTGCCAGCAGTGTTAGAGTCCAACGGGACACTGAAGCTTTCTTT. Its protein product is CASSVRVQRDTEAFF.